This T cell receptor (beta chain) was recovered during a study of naive and memory T cell subsets. Study findings and constraints: The power law exponent of TCR abundance differed between naive and memory cells.

An equimolar mix of two oligonucleotides served as the beta constant-region primer for TRBC1 and TRBC2. TCRdb analysed the UMI-ligation and nested PCR reads with MiXCR anew, one entry per CDR3 protein. The data hold 70,000 to 95,000 distinct CDR3 sequences, with 7% to 7.5% observed a single time. This clonotype was found many times. Antigen specificity is unknown. Germline V CDR1 and CDR2: MNHEY, SVGEGT. The V and J ends lost 5 bases and 5 bases respectively, with 12 bases between them. The CDR3 has 13 residues. Material for sequencing was central memory CD4+ T cells from blood. The origin of this receptor is a human donor in good health. J is TRBJ1-1 and V is TRBV6-2 or TRBV6-3; possible D gene TRBD1, 5 bases. The CDR3 bases are TGTGCCAGCAGTATTCGGGGACGGACTGAAGCTTTCTTT. Its translation: CASSIRGRTEAFF.